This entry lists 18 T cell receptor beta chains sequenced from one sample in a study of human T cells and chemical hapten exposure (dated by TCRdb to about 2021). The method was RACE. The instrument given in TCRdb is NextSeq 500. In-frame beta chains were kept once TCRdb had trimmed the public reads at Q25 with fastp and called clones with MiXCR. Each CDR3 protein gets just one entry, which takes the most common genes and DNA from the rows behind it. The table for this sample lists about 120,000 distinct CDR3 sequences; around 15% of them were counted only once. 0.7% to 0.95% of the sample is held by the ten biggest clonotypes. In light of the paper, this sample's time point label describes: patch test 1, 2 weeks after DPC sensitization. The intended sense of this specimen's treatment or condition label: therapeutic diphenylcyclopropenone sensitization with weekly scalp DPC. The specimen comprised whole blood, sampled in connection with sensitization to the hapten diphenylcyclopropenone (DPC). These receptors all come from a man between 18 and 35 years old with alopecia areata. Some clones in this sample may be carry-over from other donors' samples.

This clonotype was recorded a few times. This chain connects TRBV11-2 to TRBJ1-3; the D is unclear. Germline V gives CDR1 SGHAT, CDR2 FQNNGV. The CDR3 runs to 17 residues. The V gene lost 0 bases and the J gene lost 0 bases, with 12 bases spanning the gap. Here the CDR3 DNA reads TGTGCCAGCAGCTTAGAGGGCAGCTACTTCTCTGGAAACACCATATATTTT. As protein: CASSLEGSYFSGNTIYF. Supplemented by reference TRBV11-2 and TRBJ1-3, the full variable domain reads EAGVAQSPRYKIIEKRQSVAFWCNPISGHATLYWYQQILGQGPKLLIQFQNNGVVDDSQLPKDRFSAERLKGVDSTLKIQPAKLEDSAVYLCASSLEGSYFSGNTIYFGEGSWLTVV.

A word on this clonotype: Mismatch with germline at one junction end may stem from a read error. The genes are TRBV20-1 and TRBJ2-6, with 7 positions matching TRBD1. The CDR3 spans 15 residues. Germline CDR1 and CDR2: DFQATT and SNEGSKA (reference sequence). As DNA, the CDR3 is TGCAGTGCTAGTGCTGGGACAGCTGGGACCAACGTCCTGACTTTC. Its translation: CSASAGTAGTNVLTF.

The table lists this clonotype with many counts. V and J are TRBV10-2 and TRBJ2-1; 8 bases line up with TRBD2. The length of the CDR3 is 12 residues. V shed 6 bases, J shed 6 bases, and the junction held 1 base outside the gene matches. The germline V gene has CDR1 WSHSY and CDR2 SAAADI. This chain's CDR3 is CASRLAVNEQFF. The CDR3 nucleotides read TGCGCCAGCAGACTAGCGGTCAATGAGCAGTTCTTC.

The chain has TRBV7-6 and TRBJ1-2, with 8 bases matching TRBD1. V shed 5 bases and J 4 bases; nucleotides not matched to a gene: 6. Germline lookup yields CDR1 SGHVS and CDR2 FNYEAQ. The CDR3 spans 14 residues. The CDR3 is CASSARTGPYGYTF. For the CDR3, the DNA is TGTGCCAGCAGCGCCCGGACAGGGCCCTATGGCTACACCTTC.

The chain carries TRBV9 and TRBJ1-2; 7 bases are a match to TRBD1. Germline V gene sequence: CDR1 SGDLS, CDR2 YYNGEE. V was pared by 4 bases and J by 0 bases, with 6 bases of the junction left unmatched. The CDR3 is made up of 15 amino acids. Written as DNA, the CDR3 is TGTGCCAGCAGCCTCCGGGACAGACCTAACTATGGCTACACCTTC. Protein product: CASSLRDRPNYGYTF.

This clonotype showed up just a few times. The CDR3 coding sequence is TGTGCCAGCAGCCCGGGGGCTTCACAGCAAGCTTTCTTT. Encoded protein: CASSPGASQQAFF. The gene calls are TRBV6-1 and TRBJ1-1, with D possibly matching TRBD1 (6 bases). With 6 bases removed from V and 9 bases from J, the gap between germline ends came to 17 bases. The CDR3 runs to 13 residues. CDR1 is MNHNS, CDR2 SASEGT, per germline.

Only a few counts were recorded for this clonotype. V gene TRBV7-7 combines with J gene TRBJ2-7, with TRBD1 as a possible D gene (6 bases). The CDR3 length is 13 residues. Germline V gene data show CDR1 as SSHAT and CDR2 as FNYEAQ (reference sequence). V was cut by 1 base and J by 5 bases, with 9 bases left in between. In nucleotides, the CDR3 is TGTGCCAGCAGCTTAGACAGGGCCCACGAGCAGTACTTC. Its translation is CASSLDRAHEQYF.

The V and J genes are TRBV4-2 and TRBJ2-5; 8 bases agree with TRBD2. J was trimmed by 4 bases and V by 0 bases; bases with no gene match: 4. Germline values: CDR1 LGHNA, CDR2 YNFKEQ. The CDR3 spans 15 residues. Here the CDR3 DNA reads TGTGCCAGCAGCCAAGACGGGGCGGGAGGAGAGACCCAGTACTTC. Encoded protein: CASSQDGAGGETQYF.

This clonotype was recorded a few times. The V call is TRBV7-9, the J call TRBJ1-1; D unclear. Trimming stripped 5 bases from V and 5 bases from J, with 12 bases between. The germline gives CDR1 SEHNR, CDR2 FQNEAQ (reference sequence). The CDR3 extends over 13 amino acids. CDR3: CASSIEGETEAFF. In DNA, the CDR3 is TGTGCCAGCAGCATCGAGGGTGAGACTGAAGCTTTCTTT.

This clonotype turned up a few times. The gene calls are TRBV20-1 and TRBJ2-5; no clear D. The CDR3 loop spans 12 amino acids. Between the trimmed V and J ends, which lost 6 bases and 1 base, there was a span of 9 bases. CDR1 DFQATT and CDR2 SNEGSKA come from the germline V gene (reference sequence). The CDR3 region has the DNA TGCAGTGCCACTGTAGTCCAAGAGACCCAGTACTTC. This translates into CSATVVQETQYF.

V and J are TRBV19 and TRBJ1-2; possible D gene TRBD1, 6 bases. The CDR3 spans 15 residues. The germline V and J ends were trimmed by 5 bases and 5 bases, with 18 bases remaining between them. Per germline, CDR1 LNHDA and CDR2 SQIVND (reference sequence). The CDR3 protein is CASSSAGGRSYGYTF. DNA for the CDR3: TGTGCCAGTAGTTCGGCCGGGGGCAGGTCTTATGGCTACACCTTC. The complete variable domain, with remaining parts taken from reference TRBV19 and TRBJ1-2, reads DGGITQSPKYLFRKEGQNVTLSCEQNLNHDAMYWYRQDPGQGLRLIYYSQIVNDFQKGDIAEGYSVSREKKESFPLTVTSAQKNPTAFYLCASSSAGGRSYGYTFGSGTRLTVV.

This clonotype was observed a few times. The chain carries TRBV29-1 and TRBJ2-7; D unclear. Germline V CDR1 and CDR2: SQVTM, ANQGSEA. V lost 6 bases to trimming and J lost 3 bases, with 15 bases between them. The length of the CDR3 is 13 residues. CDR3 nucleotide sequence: TGCAGCGTCGAGTTAGAGTTGGACTACGAGCAGTACTTC. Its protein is CSVELELDYEQYF.

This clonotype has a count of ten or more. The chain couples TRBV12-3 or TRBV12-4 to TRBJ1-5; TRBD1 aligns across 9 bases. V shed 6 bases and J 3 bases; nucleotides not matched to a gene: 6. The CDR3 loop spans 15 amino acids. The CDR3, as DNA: TGTGCCAGCAGCTGGGGACAGGGACTCAATCAGCCCCAGCATTTT. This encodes CASSWGQGLNQPQHF.

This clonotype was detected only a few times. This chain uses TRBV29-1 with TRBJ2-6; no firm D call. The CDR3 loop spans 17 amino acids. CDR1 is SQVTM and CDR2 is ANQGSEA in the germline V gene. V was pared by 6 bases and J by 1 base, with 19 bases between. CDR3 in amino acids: CSVSPTFTISGANVLTF. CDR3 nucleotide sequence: TGCAGCGTCTCCCCCACATTTACCATATCTGGGGCCAACGTCCTGACTTTC. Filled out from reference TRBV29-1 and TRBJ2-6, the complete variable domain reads SAVISQKPSRDICQRGTSLTIQCQVDSQVTMMFWYRQQPGQSLTLIATANQGSEATYESGFVIDKFPISRPNLTFSTLTVSNMSPEDSSIYLCSVSPTFTISGANVLTFGAGSRLTVL.

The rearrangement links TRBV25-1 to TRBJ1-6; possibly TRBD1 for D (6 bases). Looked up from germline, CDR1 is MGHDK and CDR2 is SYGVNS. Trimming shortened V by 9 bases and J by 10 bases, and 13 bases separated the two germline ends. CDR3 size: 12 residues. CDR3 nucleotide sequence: TGTGCCAGAGGGGGGTTCGACTCACCCCTCCACTTT. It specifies CARGGFDSPLHF.

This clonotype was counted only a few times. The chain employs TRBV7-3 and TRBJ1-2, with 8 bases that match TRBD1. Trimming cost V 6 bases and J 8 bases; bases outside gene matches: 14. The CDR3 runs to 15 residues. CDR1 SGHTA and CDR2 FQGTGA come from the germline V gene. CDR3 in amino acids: CASSPGPAGGKGYTF. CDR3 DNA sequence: TGTGCCAGCAGTCCCGGACCCGCAGGGGGCAAAGGCTACACCTTC.

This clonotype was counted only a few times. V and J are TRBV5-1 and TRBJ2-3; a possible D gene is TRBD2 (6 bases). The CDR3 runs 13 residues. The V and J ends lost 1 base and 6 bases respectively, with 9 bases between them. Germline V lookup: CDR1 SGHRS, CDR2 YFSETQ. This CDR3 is CASSLYAGDTQYF. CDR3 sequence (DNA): TGCGCCAGCAGCTTGTACGCGGGGGATACGCAGTATTTT.

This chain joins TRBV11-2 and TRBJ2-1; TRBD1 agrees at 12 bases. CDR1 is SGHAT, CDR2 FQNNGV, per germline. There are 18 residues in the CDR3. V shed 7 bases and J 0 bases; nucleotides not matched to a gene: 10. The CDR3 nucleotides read TGTGCCAGCACCGACCCCGGGACAGGGGGCGACTCCTACAATGAGCAGTTCTTC. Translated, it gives CASTDPGTGGDSYNEQFF.